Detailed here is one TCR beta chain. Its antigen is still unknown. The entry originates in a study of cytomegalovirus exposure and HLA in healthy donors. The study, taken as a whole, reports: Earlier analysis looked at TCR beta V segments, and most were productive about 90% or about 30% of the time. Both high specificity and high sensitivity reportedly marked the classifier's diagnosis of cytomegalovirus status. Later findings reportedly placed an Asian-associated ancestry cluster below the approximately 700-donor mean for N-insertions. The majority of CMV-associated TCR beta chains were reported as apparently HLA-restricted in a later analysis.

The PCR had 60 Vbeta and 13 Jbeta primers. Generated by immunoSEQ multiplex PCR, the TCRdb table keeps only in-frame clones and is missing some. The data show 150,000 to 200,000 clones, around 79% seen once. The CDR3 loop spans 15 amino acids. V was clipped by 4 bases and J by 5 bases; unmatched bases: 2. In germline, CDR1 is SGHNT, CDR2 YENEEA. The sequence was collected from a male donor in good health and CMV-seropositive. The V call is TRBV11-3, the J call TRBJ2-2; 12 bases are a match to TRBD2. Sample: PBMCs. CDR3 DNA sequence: TGTGCCAGCAGCTCAACTAGCGGGAGGACCGGGGAGCTGTTTTTT. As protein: CASSSTSGRTGELFF. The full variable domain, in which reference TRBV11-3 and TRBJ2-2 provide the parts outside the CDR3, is EAGVVQSPRYKIIEKKQPVAFWCNPISGHNTLYWYLQNLGQGPELLIRYENEEAVDDSQLPKDRFSAERLKGVDSTLKIQPAELGDSAVYLCASSSTSGRTGELFFGEGSRLTVL.